The text below deals with one T cell receptor (beta chain). What it binds is not known. Using immunoSEQ multiplex PCR, the repertoire was profiled, and TCRdb retains in-frame clones only, with some absent. The sample records approximately 150,000 clones, approximately 93% being singletons. The data were obtained in a study of T cell responses to AZD1222 COVID-19 vaccine. Findings of the study overall: Across the whole spike, CD4 TCRs peaked at regions 160-218 and 743-854. Baseline seropositivity occurred in only 5 to 7 AZD1222 recipients. Donors were largely white British and mainly female; clonal diversity was possibly underestimated. The reported proportion of spike-specific TCRs targeting unmutated variant regions was nearly half.

The CDR3 sequence is 17 residues long. Germline V gene sequence: CDR1 SGHVS, CDR2 FNYEAQ. V shed 2 bases and J shed 0 bases, with 14 bases lying between them. The specimen was peripheral blood, collected on day 0 of MenACWY control vaccination. The clonotype originates from an adult in good health. The rearrangement uses TRBV7-6 and TRBJ2-1, with D perhaps TRBD1 or TRBD2 (5 bases each). The CDR3 here is CASSLLAPGSSYNEQFF. The CDR3 DNA is TGTGCCAGCAGCTTATTAGCGCCAGGGAGCTCCTACAATGAGCAGTTCTTC.